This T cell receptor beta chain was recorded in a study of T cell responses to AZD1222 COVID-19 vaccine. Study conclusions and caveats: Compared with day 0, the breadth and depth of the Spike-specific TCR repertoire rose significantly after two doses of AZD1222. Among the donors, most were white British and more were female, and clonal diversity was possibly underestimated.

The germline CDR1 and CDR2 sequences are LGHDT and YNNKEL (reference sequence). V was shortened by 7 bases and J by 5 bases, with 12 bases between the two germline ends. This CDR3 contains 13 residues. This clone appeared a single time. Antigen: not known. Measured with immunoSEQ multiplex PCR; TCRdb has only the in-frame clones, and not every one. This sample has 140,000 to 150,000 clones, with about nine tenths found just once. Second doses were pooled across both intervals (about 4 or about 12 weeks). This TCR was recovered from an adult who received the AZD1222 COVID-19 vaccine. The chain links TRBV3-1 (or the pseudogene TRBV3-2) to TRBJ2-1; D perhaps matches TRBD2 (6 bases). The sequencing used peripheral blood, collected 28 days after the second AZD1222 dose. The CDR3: CASTLGGNNEQFF. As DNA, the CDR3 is TGTGCCAGCACCCTGGGGGGAAACAATGAGCAGTTCTTC.